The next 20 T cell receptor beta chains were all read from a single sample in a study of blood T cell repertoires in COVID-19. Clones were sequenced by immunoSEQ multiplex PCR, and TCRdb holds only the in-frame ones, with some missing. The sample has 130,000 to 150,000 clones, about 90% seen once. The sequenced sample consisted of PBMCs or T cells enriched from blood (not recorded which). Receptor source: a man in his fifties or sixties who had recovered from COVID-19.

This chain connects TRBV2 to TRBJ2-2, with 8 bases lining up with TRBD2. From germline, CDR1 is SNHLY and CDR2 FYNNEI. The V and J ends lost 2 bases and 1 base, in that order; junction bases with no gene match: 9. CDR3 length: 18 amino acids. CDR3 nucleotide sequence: TGTGCCAGCAGTGAACGGTTGCGTCTAGCGGGGAACACCGGGGAGCTGTTTTTT. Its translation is CASSERLRLAGNTGELFF.

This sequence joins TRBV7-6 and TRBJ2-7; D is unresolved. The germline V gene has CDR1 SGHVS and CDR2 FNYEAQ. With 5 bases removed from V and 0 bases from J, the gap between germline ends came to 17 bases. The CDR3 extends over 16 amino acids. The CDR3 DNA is TGTGCCAGCAGCAAAAAGCAGACTGCGAGCTCCTACGAGCAGTACTTC. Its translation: CASSKKQTASSYEQYF.

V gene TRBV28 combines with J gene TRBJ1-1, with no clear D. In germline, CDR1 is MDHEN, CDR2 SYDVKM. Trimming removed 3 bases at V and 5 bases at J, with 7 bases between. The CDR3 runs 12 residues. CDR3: CASSFARTEAFF. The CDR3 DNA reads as TGTGCCAGCAGTTTCGCGCGGACTGAAGCTTTCTTT. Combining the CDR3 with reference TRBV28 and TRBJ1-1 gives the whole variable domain DVKVTQSSRYLVKRTGEKVFLECVQDMDHENMFWYRQDPGLGLRLIYFSYDVKMKEKGDIPEGYSVSREKKERFSLILESASTNQTSMYLCASSFARTEAFFGQGTRLTVV.

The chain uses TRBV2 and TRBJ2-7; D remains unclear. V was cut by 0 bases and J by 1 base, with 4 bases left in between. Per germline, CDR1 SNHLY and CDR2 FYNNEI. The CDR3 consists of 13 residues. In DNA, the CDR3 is TGTGCCAGCAGTGAAGCGGAGTCCTACGAGCAGTACTTC. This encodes CASSEAESYEQYF.

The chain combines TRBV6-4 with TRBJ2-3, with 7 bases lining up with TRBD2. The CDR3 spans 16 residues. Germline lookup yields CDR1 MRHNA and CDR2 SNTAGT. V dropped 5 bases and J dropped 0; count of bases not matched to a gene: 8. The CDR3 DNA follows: TGTGCCAGCAGTTCGATAGCGGGCCCCAGCACAGATACGCAGTATTTT. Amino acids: CASSSIAGPSTDTQYF.

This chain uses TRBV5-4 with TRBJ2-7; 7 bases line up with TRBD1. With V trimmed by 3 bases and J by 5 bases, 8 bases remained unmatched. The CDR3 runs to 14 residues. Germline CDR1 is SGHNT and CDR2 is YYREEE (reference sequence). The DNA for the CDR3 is TGTGCCAGCAGCTCCCAGGACAGGACAGACGAGCAGTACTTC. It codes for CASSSQDRTDEQYF.

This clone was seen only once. The CDR3 sequence: CASSRRAGGGGEQYF. The CDR3, as DNA: TGTGCCAGCAGCCGCAGAGCGGGAGGAGGAGGGGAGCAGTACTTC. The V gene is TRBV16, the J gene TRBJ2-7, with 9 bases identical to TRBD2. V trimming: 4 bases; J trimming: 7 bases; junction bases outside the gene matches: 11. The CDR3 length is 15 residues. Germline V gene sequence: CDR1 KGHSY, CDR2 FQNENV. The entire variable domain, with the rest obtained from reference TRBV16 and TRBJ2-7, is as follows: GEEVAQTPKHLVRGEGQKAKLYCAPIKGHSYVFWYQQVLKNEFKFLISFQNENVFDETGMPKERFSAKCLPNSPCSLEIQATKLEDSAVYFCASSRRAGGGGEQYFGPGTRLTVT.

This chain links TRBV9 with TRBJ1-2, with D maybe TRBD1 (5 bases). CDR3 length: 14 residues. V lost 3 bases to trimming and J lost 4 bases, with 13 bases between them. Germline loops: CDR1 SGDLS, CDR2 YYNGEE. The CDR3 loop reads CASSENGGTYGYTF. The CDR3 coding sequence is TGTGCCAGCAGCGAGAACGGGGGGACCTATGGCTACACCTTC.

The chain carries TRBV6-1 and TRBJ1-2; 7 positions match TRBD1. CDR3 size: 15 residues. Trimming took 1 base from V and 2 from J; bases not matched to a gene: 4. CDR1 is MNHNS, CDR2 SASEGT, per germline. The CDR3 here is CASSEGTGDNYGYTF. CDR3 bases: TGTGCCAGCAGTGAAGGCACAGGGGACAACTATGGCTACACCTTC.

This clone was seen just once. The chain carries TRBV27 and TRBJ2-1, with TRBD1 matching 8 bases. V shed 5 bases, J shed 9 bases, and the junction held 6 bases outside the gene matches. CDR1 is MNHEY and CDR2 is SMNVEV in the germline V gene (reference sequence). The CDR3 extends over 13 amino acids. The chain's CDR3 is CASSPTGGTEQFF. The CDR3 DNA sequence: TGTGCCAGCAGTCCCACAGGGGGAACTGAGCAGTTCTTC.

As DNA, the CDR3 is TGTGCCAGTAGTATAGCACAGGCCCTCCACTATGGCTACACCTTC. Protein product: CASSIAQALHYGYTF. This rearrangement joins TRBV19 to TRBJ1-2; D might be TRBD1 (5 bases). The ends were cut back, 1 base at V and 3 bases at J, with 12 bases in the middle. The germline CDR1 and CDR2 sequences are LNHDA and SQIVND (reference sequence). CDR3 size: 15 residues.

The CDR3 here is CASSYAATGGLAFF. CDR3 coding DNA: TGTGCCAGCAGTTACGCCGCGACAGGGGGTTTGGCTTTCTTT. The chain uses TRBV6-5 and TRBJ1-1; 9 bases line up with TRBD1. V was clipped by 2 bases and J by 11 bases; unmatched bases: 9. Per the germline V gene, CDR1 is MNHEY and CDR2 is SVGAGI. The CDR3 spans 14 residues.

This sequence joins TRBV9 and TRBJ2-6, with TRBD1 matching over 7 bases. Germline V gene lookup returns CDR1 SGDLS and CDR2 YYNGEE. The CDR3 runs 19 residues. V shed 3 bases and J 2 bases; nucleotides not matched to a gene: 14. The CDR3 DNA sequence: TGTGCCAGCAGCGCCGAACAGGGGTTCGGTGGCACTGGGGCCAACGTCCTGACTTTC. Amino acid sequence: CASSAEQGFGGTGANVLTF.

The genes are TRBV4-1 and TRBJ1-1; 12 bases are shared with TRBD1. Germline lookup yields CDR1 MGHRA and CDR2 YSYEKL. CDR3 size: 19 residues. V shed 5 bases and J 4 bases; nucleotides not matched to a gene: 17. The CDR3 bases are TGCGCCAGCAGCTCTCATTGGGGACAGGGGGCGACCTGGGGCACTGAAGCTTTCTTT. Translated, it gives CASSSHWGQGATWGTEAFF.

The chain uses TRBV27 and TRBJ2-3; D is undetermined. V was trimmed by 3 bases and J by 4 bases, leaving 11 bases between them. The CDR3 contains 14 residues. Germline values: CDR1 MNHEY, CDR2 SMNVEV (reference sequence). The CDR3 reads CASSFNPEADTQYF. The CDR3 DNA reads TGTGCCAGCAGTTTTAATCCAGAGGCAGATACGCAGTATTTT.

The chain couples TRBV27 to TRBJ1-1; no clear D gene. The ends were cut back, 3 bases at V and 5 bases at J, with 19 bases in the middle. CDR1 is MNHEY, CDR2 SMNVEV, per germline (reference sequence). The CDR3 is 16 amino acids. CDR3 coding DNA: TGTGCCAGCAGTTTGGTTCCAGGTCCGGGGATGACTGAAGCTTTCTTT. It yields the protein CASSLVPGPGMTEAFF.

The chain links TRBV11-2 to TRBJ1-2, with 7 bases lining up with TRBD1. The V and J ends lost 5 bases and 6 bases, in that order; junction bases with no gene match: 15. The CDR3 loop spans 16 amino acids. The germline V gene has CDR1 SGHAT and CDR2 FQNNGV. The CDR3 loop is CASSRRQGLRFDGYTF. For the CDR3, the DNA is TGTGCCAGCAGCCGCCGACAGGGATTAAGGTTTGATGGCTACACCTTC.

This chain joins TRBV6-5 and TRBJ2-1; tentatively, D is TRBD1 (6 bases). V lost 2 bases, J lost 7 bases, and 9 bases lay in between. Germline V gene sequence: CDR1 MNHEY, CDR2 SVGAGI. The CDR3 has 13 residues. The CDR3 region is CASSYTRGNEQFF. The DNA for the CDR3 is TGTGCCAGCAGTTACACTAGGGGGAATGAGCAGTTCTTC.

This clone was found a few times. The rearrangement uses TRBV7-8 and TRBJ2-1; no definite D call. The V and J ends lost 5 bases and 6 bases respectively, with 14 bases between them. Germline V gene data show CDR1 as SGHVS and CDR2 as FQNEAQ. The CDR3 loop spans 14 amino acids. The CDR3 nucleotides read TGTGCCAGCAGCAGGCAGGTGATAGGCAATGAGCAGTTCTTC. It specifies CASSRQVIGNEQFF. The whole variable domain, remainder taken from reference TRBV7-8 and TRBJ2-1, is GAGVSQSPRYKVAKRGQDVALRCDPISGHVSLFWYQQALGQGPEFLTYFQNEAQLDKSGLPSDRFFAERPEGSVSTLKIQRTQQEDSAVYLCASSRQVIGNEQFFGPGTRLTVL.

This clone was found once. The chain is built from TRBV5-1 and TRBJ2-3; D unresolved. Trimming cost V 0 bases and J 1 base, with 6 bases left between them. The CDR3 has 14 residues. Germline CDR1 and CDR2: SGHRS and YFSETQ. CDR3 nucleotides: TGCGCCAGCAGCTTGGCTCAGGGCACAGATACGCAGTATTTT. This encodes CASSLAQGTDTQYF.